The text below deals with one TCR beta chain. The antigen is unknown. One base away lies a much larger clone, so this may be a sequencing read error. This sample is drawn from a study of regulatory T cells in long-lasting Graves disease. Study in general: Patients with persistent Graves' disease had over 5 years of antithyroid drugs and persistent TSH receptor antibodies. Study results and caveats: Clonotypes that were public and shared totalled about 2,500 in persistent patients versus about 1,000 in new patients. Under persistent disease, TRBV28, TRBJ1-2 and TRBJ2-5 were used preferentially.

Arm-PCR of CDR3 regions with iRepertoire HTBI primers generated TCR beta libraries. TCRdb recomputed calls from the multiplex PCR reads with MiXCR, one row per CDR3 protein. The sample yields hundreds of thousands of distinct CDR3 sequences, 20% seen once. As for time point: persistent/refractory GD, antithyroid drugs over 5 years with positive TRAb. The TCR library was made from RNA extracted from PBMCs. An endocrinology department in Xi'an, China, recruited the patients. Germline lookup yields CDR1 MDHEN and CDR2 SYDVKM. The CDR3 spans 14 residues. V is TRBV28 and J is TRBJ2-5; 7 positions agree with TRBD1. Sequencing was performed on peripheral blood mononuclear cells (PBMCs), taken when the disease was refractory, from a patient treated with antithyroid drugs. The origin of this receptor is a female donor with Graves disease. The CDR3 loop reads CASSRRDSQETRYF. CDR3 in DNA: TGTGCCAGCAGCCGTAGGGACAGTCAAGAGACCCGGTACTTC.